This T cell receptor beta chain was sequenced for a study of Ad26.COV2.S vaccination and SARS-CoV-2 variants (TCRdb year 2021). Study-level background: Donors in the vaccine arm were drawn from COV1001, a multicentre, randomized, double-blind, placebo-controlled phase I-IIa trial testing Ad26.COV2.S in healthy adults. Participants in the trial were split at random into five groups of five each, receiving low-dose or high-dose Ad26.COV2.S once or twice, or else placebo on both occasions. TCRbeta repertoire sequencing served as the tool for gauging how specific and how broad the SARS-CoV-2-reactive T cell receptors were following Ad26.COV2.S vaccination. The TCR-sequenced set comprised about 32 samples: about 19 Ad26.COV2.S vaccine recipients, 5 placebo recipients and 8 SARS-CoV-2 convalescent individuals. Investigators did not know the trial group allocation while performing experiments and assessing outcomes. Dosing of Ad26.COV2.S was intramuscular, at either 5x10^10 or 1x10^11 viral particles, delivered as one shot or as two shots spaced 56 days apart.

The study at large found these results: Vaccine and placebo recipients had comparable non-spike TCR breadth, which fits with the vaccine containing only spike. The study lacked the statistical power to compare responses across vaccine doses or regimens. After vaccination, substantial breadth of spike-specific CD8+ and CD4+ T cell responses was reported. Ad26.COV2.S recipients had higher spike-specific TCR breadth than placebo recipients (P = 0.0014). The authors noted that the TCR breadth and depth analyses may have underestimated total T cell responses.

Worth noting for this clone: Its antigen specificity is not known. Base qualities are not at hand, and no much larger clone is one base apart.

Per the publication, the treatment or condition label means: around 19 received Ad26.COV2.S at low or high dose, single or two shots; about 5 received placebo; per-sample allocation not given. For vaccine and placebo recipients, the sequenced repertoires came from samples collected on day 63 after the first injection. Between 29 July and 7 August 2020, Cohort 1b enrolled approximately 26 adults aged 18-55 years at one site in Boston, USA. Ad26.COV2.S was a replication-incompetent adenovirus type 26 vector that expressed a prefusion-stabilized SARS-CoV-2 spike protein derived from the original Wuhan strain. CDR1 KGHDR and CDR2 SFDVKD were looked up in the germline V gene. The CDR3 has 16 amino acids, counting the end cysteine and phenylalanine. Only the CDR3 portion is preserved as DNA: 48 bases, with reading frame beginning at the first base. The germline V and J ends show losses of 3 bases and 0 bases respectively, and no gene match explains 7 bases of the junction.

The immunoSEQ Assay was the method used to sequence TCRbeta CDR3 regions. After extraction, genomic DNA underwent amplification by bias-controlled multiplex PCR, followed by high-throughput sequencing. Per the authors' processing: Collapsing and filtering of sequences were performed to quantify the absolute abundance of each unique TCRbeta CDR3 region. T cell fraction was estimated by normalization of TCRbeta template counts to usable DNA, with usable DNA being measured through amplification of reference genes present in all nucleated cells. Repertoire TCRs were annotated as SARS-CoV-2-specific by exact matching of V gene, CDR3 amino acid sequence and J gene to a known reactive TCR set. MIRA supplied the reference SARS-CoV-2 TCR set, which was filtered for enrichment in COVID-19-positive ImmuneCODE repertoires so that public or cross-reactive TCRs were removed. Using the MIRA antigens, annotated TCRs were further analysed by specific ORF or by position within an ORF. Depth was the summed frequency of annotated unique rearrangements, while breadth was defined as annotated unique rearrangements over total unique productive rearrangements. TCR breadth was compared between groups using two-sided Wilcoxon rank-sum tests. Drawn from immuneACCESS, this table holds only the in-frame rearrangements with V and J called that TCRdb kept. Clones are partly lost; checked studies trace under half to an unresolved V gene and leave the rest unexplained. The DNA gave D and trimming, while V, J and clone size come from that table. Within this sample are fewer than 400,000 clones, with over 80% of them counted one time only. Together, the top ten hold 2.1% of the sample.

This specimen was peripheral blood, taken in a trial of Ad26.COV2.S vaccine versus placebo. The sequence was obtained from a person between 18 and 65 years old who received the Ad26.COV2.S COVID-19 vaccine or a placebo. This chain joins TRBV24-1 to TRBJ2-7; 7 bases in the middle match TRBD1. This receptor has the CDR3 CATSDSRTGLSYEQYF. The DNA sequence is TGTGCCACCAGTGATAGTCGGACAGGCCTCTCCTACGAGCAGTACTTC.